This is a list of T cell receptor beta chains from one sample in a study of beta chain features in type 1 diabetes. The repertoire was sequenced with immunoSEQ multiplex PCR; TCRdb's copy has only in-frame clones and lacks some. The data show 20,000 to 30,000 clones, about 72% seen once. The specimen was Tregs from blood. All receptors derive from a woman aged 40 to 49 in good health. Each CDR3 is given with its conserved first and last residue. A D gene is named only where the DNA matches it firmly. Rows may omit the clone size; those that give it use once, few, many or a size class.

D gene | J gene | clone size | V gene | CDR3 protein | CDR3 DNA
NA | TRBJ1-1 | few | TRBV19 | CASSTLYRAFF | TGTGCCAGTAGTACCTTATATCGGGCTTTCTTT
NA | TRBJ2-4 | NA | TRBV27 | CASSPRPEANIQYF | TGTGCCAGCAGTCCGAGACCCGAGGCAAACATTCAGTACTTC
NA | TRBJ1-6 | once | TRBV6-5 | CASTPSVNSPLHF | TGTGCCAGCACCCCGAGCGTTAATTCACCCCTCCACTTT
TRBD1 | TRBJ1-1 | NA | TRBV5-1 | CASRPGQVGLNTEAFF | TGCGCCAGCCGACCGGGACAGGTTGGTTTGAACACTGAAGCTTTCTTT
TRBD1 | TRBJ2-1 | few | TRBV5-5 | CASSGGQGSYNEQFF | TGTGCCAGCAGCGGCGGACAGGGCTCCTACAATGAGCAGTTCTTC
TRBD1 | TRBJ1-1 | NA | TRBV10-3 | CAISERKSWTSDRGLAFF | TGTGCCATCAGTGAAAGGAAATCCTGGACTTCGGACAGGGGACTGGCTTTCTTT
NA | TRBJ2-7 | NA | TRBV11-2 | CASSYRYALENSYEQYF | TGTGCCAGCAGCTACCGGTATGCCCTCGAGAACTCCTACGAGCAGTACTTC
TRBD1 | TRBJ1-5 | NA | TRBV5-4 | CASSLQGGGQPQHF | TGTGCCAGCAGCTTGCAGGGGGGCGGTCAGCCCCAGCATTTT
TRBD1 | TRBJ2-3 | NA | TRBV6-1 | CANSRAGGTDTQYF | TGTGCCAACAGCCGGGCAGGGGGTACAGATACGCAGTATTTT
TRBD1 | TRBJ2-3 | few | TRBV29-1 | CSVARDRATDTQYF | TGCAGCGTCGCCCGGGACAGGGCAACAGATACGCAGTATTTT